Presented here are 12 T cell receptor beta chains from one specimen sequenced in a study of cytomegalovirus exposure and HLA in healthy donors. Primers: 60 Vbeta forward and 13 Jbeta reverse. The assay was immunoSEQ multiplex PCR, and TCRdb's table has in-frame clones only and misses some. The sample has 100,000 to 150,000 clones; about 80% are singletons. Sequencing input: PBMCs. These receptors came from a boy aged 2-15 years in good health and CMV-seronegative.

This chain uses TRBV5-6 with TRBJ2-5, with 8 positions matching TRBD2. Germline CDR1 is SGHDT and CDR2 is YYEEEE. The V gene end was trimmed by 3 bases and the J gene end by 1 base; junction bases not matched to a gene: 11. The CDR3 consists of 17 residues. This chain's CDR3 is CASSSRRTSRGQETQYF. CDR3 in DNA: TGTGCCAGCAGCTCGCGCCGGACTAGCAGGGGCCAAGAGACCCAGTACTTC.

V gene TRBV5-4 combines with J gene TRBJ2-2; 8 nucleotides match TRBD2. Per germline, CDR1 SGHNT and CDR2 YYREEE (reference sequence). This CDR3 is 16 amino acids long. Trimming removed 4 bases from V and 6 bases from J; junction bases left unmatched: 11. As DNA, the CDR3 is TGTGCCAGCAGCCCCTTTCGGGGGGGGGAGTCCGGGGAGCTGTTTTTT. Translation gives CASSPFRGGESGELFF.

CDR3 residues: CASSPTLATRNTEAFF. The CDR3 nucleotides read TGTGCCAGCAGCCCGACCCTAGCCACCCGGAACACTGAAGCTTTCTTT. The chain is built from TRBV7-9 and TRBJ1-1; the D is unclear. Deletions cut 5 bases from V and 1 base from J, with 17 bases between. Germline V lookup: CDR1 SEHNR, CDR2 FQNEAQ (reference sequence). The CDR3 spans 16 residues.

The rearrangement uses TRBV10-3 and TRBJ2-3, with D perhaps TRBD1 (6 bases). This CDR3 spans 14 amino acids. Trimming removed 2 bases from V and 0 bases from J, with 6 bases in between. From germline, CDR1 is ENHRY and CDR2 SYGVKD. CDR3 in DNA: TGTGCCATCAGTGAGACAGGGAGCACAGATACGCAGTATTTT. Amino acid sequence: CAISETGSTDTQYF.

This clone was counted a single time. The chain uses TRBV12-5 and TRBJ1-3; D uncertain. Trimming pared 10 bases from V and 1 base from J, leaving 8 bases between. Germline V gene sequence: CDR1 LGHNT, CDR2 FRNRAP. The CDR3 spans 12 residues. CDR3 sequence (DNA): TGTGCTACCTGGAGGTCTGGAAACACCATATATTTT. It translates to CATWRSGNTIYF.

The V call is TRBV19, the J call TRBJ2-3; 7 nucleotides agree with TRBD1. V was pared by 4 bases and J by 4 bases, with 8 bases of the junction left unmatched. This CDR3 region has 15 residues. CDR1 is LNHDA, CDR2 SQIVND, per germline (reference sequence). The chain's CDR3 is CASSSKTGPADTQYF. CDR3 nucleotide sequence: TGTGCCAGTAGTAGTAAGACAGGGCCGGCAGATACGCAGTATTTT. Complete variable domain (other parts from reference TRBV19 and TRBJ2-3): DGGITQSPKYLFRKEGQNVTLSCEQNLNHDAMYWYRQDPGQGLRLIYYSQIVNDFQKGDIAEGYSVSREKKESFPLTVTSAQKNPTAFYLCASSSKTGPADTQYFGPGTRLTVL.

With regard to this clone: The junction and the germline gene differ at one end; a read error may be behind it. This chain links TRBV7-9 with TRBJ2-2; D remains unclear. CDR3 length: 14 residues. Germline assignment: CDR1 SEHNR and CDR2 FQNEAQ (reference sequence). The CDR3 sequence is CSSSLIRIPGELFF. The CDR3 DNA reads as TGTTCCAGCAGCTTGATCAGGATCCCCGGGGAGCTGTTTTTT.

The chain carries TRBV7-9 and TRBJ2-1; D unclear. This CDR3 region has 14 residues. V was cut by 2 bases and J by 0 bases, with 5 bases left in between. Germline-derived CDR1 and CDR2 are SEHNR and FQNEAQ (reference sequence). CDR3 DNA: TGTGCCAGCAGCTTAACGAGCTCCTACAATGAGCAGTTCTTC. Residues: CASSLTSSYNEQFF.

The CDR3 spells CASSYGVTRNEQYV. CDR3 bases: TGTGCCAGCAGTTACGGGGTTACTAGGAACGAGCAGTACGTC. The chain has TRBV6-6 and TRBJ2-7, with D perhaps matching TRBD2 (5 bases). This CDR3 has 14 amino acids. Germline CDR1 is MNHNY and CDR2 is SVGAGI (reference sequence). Trimming removed 2 bases from V and 5 bases from J, with 13 bases in between.

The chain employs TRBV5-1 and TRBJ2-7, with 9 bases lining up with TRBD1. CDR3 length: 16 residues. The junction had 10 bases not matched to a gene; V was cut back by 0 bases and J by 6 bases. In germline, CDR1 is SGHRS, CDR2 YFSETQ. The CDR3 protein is CASSLDGTGGIGEQYV. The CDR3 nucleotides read TGCGCCAGCAGCTTGGACGGTACAGGGGGCATTGGCGAGCAGTACGTC.

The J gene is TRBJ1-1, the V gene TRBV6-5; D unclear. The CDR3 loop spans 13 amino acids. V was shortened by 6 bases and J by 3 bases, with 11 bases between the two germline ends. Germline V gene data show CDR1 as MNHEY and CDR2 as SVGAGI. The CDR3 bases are TGTGCCAGCAGGAGGAGGATGGACACTGAAGCTTTCTTT. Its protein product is CASRRRMDTEAFF.

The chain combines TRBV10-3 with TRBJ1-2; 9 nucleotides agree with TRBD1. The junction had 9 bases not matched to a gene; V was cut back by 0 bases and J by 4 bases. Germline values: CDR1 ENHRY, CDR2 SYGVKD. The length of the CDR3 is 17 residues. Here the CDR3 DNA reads TGTGCCATCAGTGAGTCCCCGTCAACAGGGGGCGCCTATGGCTACACCTTC. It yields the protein CAISESPSTGGAYGYTF.